Each of the 21 T cell receptor beta chains below was sequenced from the same sample in a study of blood T cells in healthy people across ages (dated by TCRdb to the mid-2010s). The receptor library was made with 5' RACE. TCRdb lists the instrument as Illumina HiSeq 2500. A second PCR of about 6 to 11 cycles was performed with a sample-barcoded 5' primer and a J-beta primer mix. TCRdb applied fastp at Q25 and MiXCR to the public reads, then kept only in-frame beta chains. Every distinct CDR3 protein forms one entry, paired with its most common genes and DNA. The sample yields some 1.4 million distinct CDR3 sequences; about 43% were counted once. The ten biggest clones cover less than 8% of the sample. Sequencing was performed on blood. The receptors come from a woman aged 18-35 years in good health.

A few counts support this clonotype. The chain employs TRBV7-6 and TRBJ2-7; 9 bases match TRBD1. Germline assignment: CDR1 SGHVS and CDR2 FNYEAQ. The CDR3 contains 16 residues. V was pared by 1 base and J by 2 bases, with 6 bases of the junction left unmatched. The CDR3 sequence is CASSLVAGQGPYEQYF. DNA for the CDR3: TGTGCCAGCAGCTTAGTAGCTGGACAGGGGCCCTACGAGCAGTACTTC. Drawing the rest from reference TRBV7-6 and TRBJ2-7, the complete variable domain is GAGVSQSPRYKVTKRGQDVALRCDPISGHVSLYWYRQALGQGPEFLTYFNYEAQQDKSGLPNDRFSAERPEGSISTLTIQRTEQRDSAMYRCASSLVAGQGPYEQYFGPGTRLTVT.

This sequence joins TRBV7-8 and TRBJ2-5; TRBD2 might be the D (6 bases). The CDR3 is 18 amino acids. Per germline, CDR1 SGHVS and CDR2 FQNEAQ. The ends were cut back, 1 base at V and 5 bases at J, with 23 bases in the middle. The CDR3 DNA reads as TGTGCCAGCAGCTTAGGGGGCCGGGGTCTAGCGATTTATGAGACCCAGTACTTC. Protein sequence: CASSLGGRGLAIYETQYF.

The table lists this clonotype with a few counts. V gene TRBV2 combines with J gene TRBJ2-7; D may be TRBD1 or TRBD2 (5 bases each). Matching the DNA end better, TRBJ2-5 makes the J call doubtful. Germline CDR1 SNHLY, CDR2 FYNNEI. The CDR3 has 13 amino acids. The CDR3: CASSEGGTETQYF. As DNA, the CDR3 is TGTGCCAGCAGTGAAGGGGGGACAGAGACCCAGTACTTC.

The J gene is TRBJ1-5, the V gene TRBV7-6, with 8 bases that match TRBD1. Unmatched junction bases numbered 12, after V lost 5 bases and J lost 3 bases. CDR3 size: 17 residues. Germline V gene lookup returns CDR1 SGHVS and CDR2 FNYEAQ. The CDR3 is CASSQRTGWDNNQPQHF. The CDR3 DNA follows: TGTGCCAGCAGCCAAAGGACAGGGTGGGATAACAATCAGCCCCAGCATTTT.

This clonotype was seen a few times. V usage is TRBV5-6 and J usage is TRBJ2-7; D possibly corresponds to TRBD2 (5 bases). CDR3 size: 14 residues. V dropped 2 bases and J dropped 3 bases, with 12 bases sitting between them. Per germline, CDR1 SGHDT and CDR2 YYEEEE. CDR3 loop: CASSLDGIGYEQYF. The CDR3, as DNA: TGTGCCAGCAGCTTAGACGGGATAGGCTACGAGCAGTACTTC.

A few counts support this clonotype. The gene calls are TRBV2 and TRBJ2-1; TRBD1 is a possible D gene (6 bases). V shed 7 bases and J shed 3 bases, with 13 bases lying between them. CDR3 length equals 14 residues. Germline CDR1 and CDR2: SNHLY and FYNNEI. CDR3 sequence (DNA): TGTGCCAGCATCCGGGACAAGGGCTACAATGAGCAGTTCTTC. Translation gives CASIRDKGYNEQFF.

The chain joins TRBV7-2 to TRBJ2-5; TRBD2 matches at 7 bases. Germline CDR1 reads SGHTA; CDR2 reads FQGNSA. CDR3 length: 15 residues. The V and J ends lost 1 base and 4 bases, in that order; junction bases with no gene match: 6. The CDR3 region is CASSLEAGGRETQYF. DNA of the CDR3: TGTGCCAGCAGCTTAGAGGCGGGCGGGAGAGAGACCCAGTACTTC.

The V and J genes are TRBV18 and TRBJ2-5; 8 nucleotides agree with TRBD2. The CDR3 runs to 19 residues. CDR1 KGHSH and CDR2 LQKENI come from the germline V gene. With V trimmed by 2 bases and J by 1 base, 15 bases remained unmatched. CDR3 in DNA: TGTGCCAGCTCACCAAAGTTCTCGGGAGGGCCGGTGTTCCAAGAGACCCAGTACTTC. Translation: CASSPKFSGGPVFQETQYF.

This clonotype was counted only a few times. The rearrangement links TRBV7-3 to TRBJ2-3, with 9 bases aligning to TRBD2. The CDR3 is 16 residues long. In germline, CDR1 is SGHTA, CDR2 FQGTGA. V lost 0 bases, J lost 4 bases, and 5 bases stayed unmatched. CDR3 coding DNA: TGTGCCAGCAGCTTAACCCCAGCGGGGGGCTCAGATACGCAGTATTTT. This gives the protein CASSLTPAGGSDTQYF.

This CDR3 reads CSVEEQGSGANVLTF. The CDR3, as DNA: TGCAGCGTTGAAGAACAGGGATCTGGGGCCAACGTCCTGACTTTC. The chain is built from TRBV29-1 and TRBJ2-6; perhaps TRBD1 as D (6 bases). Trimming removed 0 bases from V and 1 base from J, with 7 bases in between. This CDR3 has 15 residues. Germline V gene sequence: CDR1 SQVTM, CDR2 ANQGSEA.

The CDR3 bases are TGTGCCAGCAGTTTTATGGGTTACGGCTACACCTTC. Translation gives CASSFMGYGYTF. The rearrangement joins TRBV28 to TRBJ1-2, with D unclear. This CDR3 comprises 12 residues. CDR1 and CDR2 (germline): MDHEN, SYDVKM. Trimming cost V 3 bases and J 8 bases, with 10 bases left between them.

This clonotype was recorded a few times. Here the CDR3 reads CASSARQGRASETQYF. The CDR3 nucleotides are TGTGCCAGCAGTGCCCGACAGGGAAGAGCTAGCGAGACCCAGTACTTC. The rearrangement uses TRBV28 and TRBJ2-5, with 7 nucleotides matching TRBD1. V lost 5 bases and J lost 5; bases outside the gene matches: 14. Germline V gene data show CDR1 as MDHEN and CDR2 as SYDVKM. The CDR3 is made up of 16 amino acids.

In regard to this clonotype: A much larger clone is a single base away; this may be a read error. This rearrangement joins TRBV29-1 to TRBJ2-5, with no clear D. The assigned J gene may be wrong: the sequence end matches TRBJ2-7 better. This CDR3 comprises 13 residues. The germline gives CDR1 SQVTM, CDR2 ANQGSEA. The CDR3: CSIEAPDKYEQYF. The CDR3 region has the DNA TGCAGCATTGAAGCCCCAGACAAATACGAGCAGTACTTC.

This clonotype occurred a few times. The V call is TRBV27, the J call TRBJ2-7, with 8 bases aligning to TRBD1. Per germline, CDR1 MNHEY and CDR2 SMNVEV (reference sequence). V gave up 4 bases and J gave up 0 bases; unmatched junction bases: 8. The CDR3 totals 16 residues. The CDR3 nucleotides read TGTGCCAGCAGTTCCCGGACAGGGATGAGCTCCTACGAGCAGTACTTC. This encodes CASSSRTGMSSYEQYF.

This clonotype was observed a handful of times. The CDR3 region is CASMGLAGRTDTQYF. The CDR3 nucleotides read TGTGCCAGCATGGGACTAGCGGGACGCACAGATACGCAGTATTTT. The rearrangement joins TRBV6-2 or TRBV6-3 to TRBJ2-3; 13 nucleotides match TRBD2. This CDR3 contains 15 residues. J gave up 1 base and V 7 bases, and 2 bases lay outside the gene matches. Germline V gene sequence: CDR1 MNHEY, CDR2 SVGEGT.

This clonotype showed up just a few times. The genes are TRBV10-3 and TRBJ1-2; D gene uncertain. The CDR3 covers 15 residues. Trimming removed 0 bases from V and 5 bases from J, with 13 bases in between. The germline gives CDR1 ENHRY, CDR2 SYGVKD. In DNA form, the CDR3 reads TGTGCCATCAGTGAGTCTAGGGAGACTGATTATGGCTACACCTTC. This encodes CAISESRETDYGYTF.

CDR3 sequence: CSATDRGRGYGYTF. The DNA for the CDR3 is TGCAGTGCGACGGACAGGGGGCGCGGCTATGGCTACACCTTC. The chain is built from TRBV20-1 and TRBJ1-2, with 11 bases lining up with TRBD1. Germline values: CDR1 DFQATT, CDR2 SNEGSKA (reference sequence). V dropped 6 bases and J dropped 4; count of bases not matched to a gene: 7. The CDR3 spans 14 residues.

The chain couples TRBV7-2 to TRBJ2-1; a weak D match, TRBD2 (6 bases). Deletions cut 4 bases from V and 0 bases from J, with 16 bases between. The CDR3 spans 17 residues. Germline-derived CDR1 and CDR2 are SGHTA and FQGNSA. The CDR3 here is CASSSGRGVGSYNEQFF. CDR3 coding DNA: TGTGCCAGCAGCTCCGGGCGGGGTGTTGGCTCCTACAATGAGCAGTTCTTC.

A few counts support this clonotype. V gene TRBV4-1 combines with J gene TRBJ1-2; 11 positions agree with TRBD1. The CDR3 has 15 residues. The V gene end was trimmed by 5 bases and the J gene end by 2 bases; junction bases not matched to a gene: 4. Germline CDR1 reads MGHRA; CDR2 reads YSYEKL. CDR3: CASSGGQGVNYGYTF. The CDR3 bases are TGCGCCAGCAGCGGGGGACAGGGGGTGAACTATGGCTACACCTTC.

V usage is TRBV28 and J usage is TRBJ1-2; 9 bases fit TRBD1. Germline V gene lookup returns CDR1 MDHEN and CDR2 SYDVKM. The CDR3 consists of 16 residues. V was pared by 5 bases and J by 6 bases, with 13 bases of the junction left unmatched. The CDR3 sequence: CASSPGDRALRDGYTF. The CDR3 region has the DNA TGTGCCAGCAGTCCGGGGGACAGGGCTTTGAGGGATGGCTACACCTTC.

J is TRBJ2-1 and V is TRBV20-1, with a weak D call TRBD2 (5 bases). The J call is doubtful: the DNA matches TRBJ2-7 better. The CDR3 has 12 amino acids. Germline V gene sequence: CDR1 DFQATT, CDR2 SNEGSKA (reference sequence). The CDR3 region has the DNA TGCAGTGGCGGGTCCCTCCCCTACGAGCAGTACTTC. Its translation: CSGGSLPYEQYF.